The 29 T cell receptor beta chains below all came from one sample that was sequenced in a study of cytomegalovirus exposure and HLA in healthy donors. Both 60 Vbeta primers and 13 Jbeta primers went into the PCR. Some clones are missing from TCRdb's copy, which holds only in-frame ones; the method was immunoSEQ multiplex PCR. The repertoire consists of over 110,000 clones, with roughly 79% occurring once and the leading ten covering roughly 9.9%. What was sequenced was PBMCs. Source of these receptors: a woman aged 55-70 years in good health and CMV-seropositive.

V is TRBV9 and J is TRBJ2-5, with D possibly being TRBD2 (5 bases). Trimming removed 7 bases at V and 0 bases at J, with 16 bases between. The CDR3 is 15 residues long. From germline, CDR1 is SGDLS and CDR2 YYNGEE. DNA for the CDR3: TGTGCCAGCTTATCGAGGGATGGGCACCAAGAGACCCAGTACTTC. Its protein product is CASLSRDGHQETQYF.

This clone was seen a handful of times. The V call is TRBV11-2, the J call TRBJ1-2, with D perhaps TRBD1 (6 bases). Germline assignment: CDR1 SGHAT and CDR2 FQNNGV. The CDR3 runs to 12 residues. Trimming removed 1 base from V and 7 bases from J, with 7 bases in between. This CDR3 is CASSLGTAGYTF. CDR3 bases: TGTGCCAGCAGCTTAGGGACAGCTGGCTACACCTTC.

V usage is TRBV28 and J usage is TRBJ1-5; TRBD1 is a possible D gene (6 bases). Per the germline V gene, CDR1 is MDHEN and CDR2 is SYDVKM. Trimming took 4 bases from V and 2 from J, leaving 6 bases between them. CDR3 size: 13 residues. The CDR3 loop reads CASSYRGNQPQHF. CDR3 DNA: TGTGCCAGCAGTTACAGGGGCAATCAGCCCCAGCATTTT. Supplemented by reference TRBV28 and TRBJ1-5, the full variable domain reads DVKVTQSSRYLVKRTGEKVFLECVQDMDHENMFWYRQDPGLGLRLIYFSYDVKMKEKGDIPEGYSVSREKKERFSLILESASTNQTSMYLCASSYRGNQPQHFGDGTRLSIL.

V is TRBV10-3 and J is TRBJ2-3; 11 positions match TRBD2. Trimming took 6 bases from V and 2 from J; bases not matched to a gene: 4. Germline CDR1 and CDR2: ENHRY and SYGVKD. The CDR3 is made up of 15 amino acids. CDR3 nucleotide sequence: TGTGCCATCAGGGGACTAGCGGAGCACACAGATACGCAGTATTTT. Amino acid sequence: CAIRGLAEHTDTQYF.

The chain uses TRBV15 and TRBJ1-1; D is undetermined. Trimming stripped 1 base from V and 5 bases from J, with 11 bases between. The CDR3 contains 14 residues. The germline CDR1 and CDR2 sequences are LNHNV and YYDKDF (reference sequence). The CDR3 DNA follows: TGTGCCACCAGCAGAGGTAACACGGGTACTGAAGCTTTCTTT. This encodes CATSRGNTGTEAFF.

The genes are TRBV19 and TRBJ1-1; D not resolved. CDR3 length: 12 residues. Trimming cost V 6 bases and J 1 base, with 6 bases left between them. Germline V gene lookup returns CDR1 LNHDA and CDR2 SQIVND (reference sequence). The chain's CDR3 is CASREGNTEAFF. The CDR3 DNA reads TGTGCCAGTAGGGAGGGGAACACTGAAGCTTTCTTT. The full variable domain, its missing parts supplied by reference TRBV19 and TRBJ1-1, is DGGITQSPKYLFRKEGQNVTLSCEQNLNHDAMYWYRQDPGQGLRLIYYSQIVNDFQKGDIAEGYSVSREKKESFPLTVTSAQKNPTAFYLCASREGNTEAFFGQGTRLTVV.

There are a few counts of this clone. CDR3: CASMIGQGENTEAFF. The DNA for the CDR3 is TGTGCCAGTATGATCGGACAGGGGGAGAACACTGAAGCTTTCTTT. The chain joins TRBV19 to TRBJ1-1; 10 bases are shared with TRBD1. The CDR3 sequence is 15 residues long. With 7 bases clipped from V and 1 base from J, the junction kept 6 bases outside the gene matches. CDR1 is LNHDA, CDR2 SQIVND, per germline (reference sequence).

This chain joins TRBV28 and TRBJ2-5; 10 bases map to TRBD2. V trimming: 4 bases; J trimming: 2 bases; junction bases outside the gene matches: 1. Germline V gene sequence: CDR1 MDHEN, CDR2 SYDVKM. The CDR3 totals 14 residues. CDR3 loop: CASSSLAGQETQYF. DNA of the CDR3: TGTGCCAGCAGTTCACTAGCGGGACAAGAGACCCAGTACTTC. The full variable domain, in which reference TRBV28 and TRBJ2-5 provide the parts outside the CDR3, is DVKVTQSSRYLVKRTGEKVFLECVQDMDHENMFWYRQDPGLGLRLIYFSYDVKMKEKGDIPEGYSVSREKKERFSLILESASTNQTSMYLCASSSLAGQETQYFGPGTRLLVL.

The CDR3 region is CASSSRVSDEQFF. In nucleotides, the CDR3 is TGTGCCAGCAGCAGCAGGGTGTCGGATGAGCAGTTCTTC. The chain carries TRBV11-3 and TRBJ2-1; D perhaps matches TRBD1 (5 bases). The CDR3 totals 13 residues. V was pared by 5 bases and J by 8 bases, with 13 bases between. The germline gives CDR1 SGHNT, CDR2 YENEEA.

This chain joins TRBV5-4 and TRBJ1-1; D is possibly TRBD1 (6 bases). Trimming removed 4 bases from V and 0 bases from J, with 13 bases in between. CDR3 length equals 15 residues. Germline values: CDR1 SGHNT, CDR2 YYREEE (reference sequence). The CDR3: CASSLQGSMNTEAFF. The CDR3 DNA reads TGTGCCAGCAGCCTCCAGGGGTCCATGAACACTGAAGCTTTCTTT.

The chain joins TRBV4-2 to TRBJ1-5, with unresolved D. CDR3 length equals 14 residues. Germline-derived CDR1 and CDR2 are LGHNA and YNFKEQ. Trimming left V 1 base short and J 7 bases short, with 11 bases between. CDR3 coding DNA: TGTGCCAGCAGCCAAGCCCGGACGGGGCAGCCCCAGCATTTT. As protein: CASSQARTGQPQHF.

There are a few counts of this clone. The chain carries TRBV28 and TRBJ2-3; TRBD2 matches at 8 bases. V dropped 8 bases and J dropped 2; count of bases not matched to a gene: 21. The germline CDR1 and CDR2 sequences are MDHEN and SYDVKM. The CDR3 spans 19 residues. CDR3 in DNA: TGTGCCAGCGGAAGGGGACTAGAAACAAGGGAGGGGATCACAGATACGCAGTATTTT. This gives the protein CASGRGLETREGITDTQYF.

This clone was counted between two and nine times. This sequence joins TRBV2 and TRBJ1-5, with no clear D. Per the germline V gene, CDR1 is SNHLY and CDR2 is FYNNEI. The CDR3 spans 15 residues. Trimming removed 4 bases from V and 0 bases from J, with 10 bases in between. The CDR3 loop reads CASSGRRNSNQPQHF. The CDR3, as DNA: TGTGCCAGCAGTGGGCGCAGGAATAGCAATCAGCCCCAGCATTTT.

This chain connects TRBV7-6 to TRBJ2-5, with D perhaps matching TRBD1 (6 bases). Germline CDR1 reads SGHVS; CDR2 reads FNYEAQ. CDR3 length: 13 amino acids. Trimming removed 6 bases from V and 7 bases from J, with 15 bases in between. CDR3 DNA sequence: TGTGCCAGCAGTAGGACAGCCACGGGGACCCAGTACTTC. Translating gives CASSRTATGTQYF.

This clone was seen once. This chain links TRBV6-5 with TRBJ2-5; D perhaps matches TRBD2 (5 bases). The J call may be in error: the DNA end matches TRBJ2-7 better. This CDR3 region has 14 residues. CDR1 is MNHEY and CDR2 is SVGAGI in the germline V gene. CDR3: CASSYSGSSYEQYF. DNA for the CDR3: TGTGCCAGCAGTTACTCGGGGAGCTCCTACGAGCAGTACTTC.

This clone turned up a few times. The V and J genes are TRBV19 and TRBJ2-6; D gene uncertain. The germline CDR1 and CDR2 sequences are LNHDA and SQIVND (reference sequence). The V gene lost 5 bases and the J gene lost 5 bases, with 10 bases spanning the gap. The CDR3 is 14 residues long. The chain's CDR3 is CASSAPRRANVLTF. DNA of the CDR3: TGTGCCAGTAGTGCCCCGCGGCGGGCCAACGTCCTGACTTTC.

The chain combines TRBV28 with TRBJ2-5, with D possibly matching TRBD2 (5 bases). Judging by the DNA end, TRBJ2-7 fits better; the J call may be wrong. Germline V gene lookup returns CDR1 MDHEN and CDR2 SYDVKM. This CDR3 is 14 amino acids long. For the CDR3, the DNA is TGTGCCAGCAACCCGGCGGGCAGCTCCTACGAGCAGTACTTC. As protein: CASNPAGSSYEQYF.

The chain employs TRBV5-1 and TRBJ2-1; 11 bases are shared with TRBD2. Germline V gene lookup returns CDR1 SGHRS and CDR2 YFSETQ. With V trimmed by 4 bases and J by 8 bases, 11 bases remained unmatched. The CDR3 covers 16 residues. The CDR3 nucleotides are TGCGCCAGCAGCCCCTCCTCTAGCGGGAGGAGCGATGAGCAGTTCTTC. Translating it yields CASSPSSSGRSDEQFF.

About this clone itself: The same CDR3 also results from other DNA sequences found in this sample. The chain couples TRBV7-9 to TRBJ1-1; TRBD1 is a possible D gene (5 bases). CDR1 is SEHNR, CDR2 FQNEAQ, per germline (reference sequence). The V gene lost 5 bases and the J gene lost 1 base, with 8 bases spanning the gap. CDR3 length: 13 residues. The CDR3 DNA is TGTGCCAGCAGCCCGGACAAGAACACTGAAGCTTTCTTT. This translates into CASSPDKNTEAFF. Using reference TRBV7-9 and TRBJ1-1 for the parts outside the CDR3, the full variable domain is DTGVSQNPRHKITKRGQNVTFRCDPISEHNRLYWYRQTLGQGPEFLTYFQNEAQLEKSRLLSDRFSAERPKGSFSTLEIQRTEQGDSAMYLCASSPDKNTEAFFGQGTRLTVV.

The chain employs TRBV7-2 and TRBJ2-3; D may be TRBD2 (5 bases). The CDR3 has 16 residues. CDR1 is SGHTA, CDR2 FQGNSA, per germline. Trimming cost V 0 bases and J 4 bases, with 14 bases left between them. This chain's CDR3 is CASSLAVVRGADTQYF. In DNA, the CDR3 is TGTGCCAGCAGCTTAGCGGTTGTACGGGGAGCAGATACGCAGTATTTT.

This rearrangement joins TRBV14 to TRBJ1-5; D is uncertain. V dropped 2 bases and J dropped 4 bases, with 6 bases sitting between them. This CDR3 has 13 residues. Germline assignment: CDR1 SGHDN and CDR2 FVKESK. The CDR3 loop is CASSQSANQPQHF. The CDR3 nucleotides are TGTGCCAGCAGCCAAAGTGCGAATCAGCCCCAGCATTTT.

The J gene is TRBJ1-2, the V gene TRBV29-1; no firm D call. The CDR3 runs to 14 residues. V lost 0 bases, J lost 0 bases, and 8 bases lay in between. The germline CDR1 and CDR2 sequences are SQVTM and ANQGSEA. Here the CDR3 reads CSVEDHSTNYGYTF. The CDR3 nucleotides are TGCAGCGTTGAAGATCACAGCACTAACTATGGCTACACCTTC. Supplemented by reference TRBV29-1 and TRBJ1-2, the full variable domain reads SAVISQKPSRDICQRGTSLTIQCQVDSQVTMMFWYRQQPGQSLTLIATANQGSEATYESGFVIDKFPISRPNLTFSTLTVSNMSPEDSSIYLCSVEDHSTNYGYTFGSGTRLTVV.

The chain has TRBV27 and TRBJ2-1; a weak D match, TRBD2 (6 bases). Per germline, CDR1 MNHEY and CDR2 SMNVEV (reference sequence). This CDR3 has 14 amino acids. V lost 5 bases and J lost 1, with 9 bases in between. CDR3 nucleotide sequence: TGTGCCAGCAGTCCCCGGGGGTCCTACAATGAGCAGTTCTTC. Translated: CASSPRGSYNEQFF.

The CDR3 is CASSFSQGAYTEAFF. The CDR3 DNA is TGTGCCAGCAGTTTCAGCCAGGGGGCTTACACTGAAGCTTTCTTT. This sequence joins TRBV28 and TRBJ1-1; TRBD1 matches at 8 bases. Germline CDR1 reads MDHEN; CDR2 reads SYDVKM. The CDR3 spans 15 residues. J gave up 3 bases and V 3 bases, and 6 bases lay outside the gene matches.

This chain uses TRBV29-1 with TRBJ2-1; D uncertain. V lost 0 bases and J lost 2, with 11 bases in between. The CDR3 consists of 15 residues. The germline V gene has CDR1 SQVTM and CDR2 ANQGSEA. The CDR3 here is CSVEDLSETYNEQFF. The CDR3 DNA is TGCAGCGTTGAAGATTTATCGGAGACCTACAATGAGCAGTTCTTC.

The rearrangement joins TRBV5-1 to TRBJ2-7, with TRBD1 identical over 9 bases. V dropped 4 bases and J dropped 5; count of bases not matched to a gene: 4. The CDR3 covers 13 residues. CDR1 SGHRS and CDR2 YFSETQ come from the germline V gene. The CDR3 loop reads CASSRRQGDEQYF. The CDR3 DNA reads as TGCGCCAGCAGCCGAAGACAGGGGGACGAGCAGTACTTC.

Here the CDR3 reads CASRFQGDTGELFF. The CDR3 nucleotides read TGTGCCAGCAGGTTTCAGGGGGACACCGGGGAGCTGTTTTTT. V usage is TRBV6-5 and J usage is TRBJ2-2, with 7 bases matching TRBD1. Trimming at V came to 6 bases and at J to 3 bases, leaving 4 bases not matched to a gene. Germline V gives CDR1 MNHEY, CDR2 SVGAGI. The length of the CDR3 is 14 residues.

The chain combines TRBV6-1 with TRBJ1-1, with 8 bases identical to TRBD1. Germline V gives CDR1 MNHNS, CDR2 SASEGT. The CDR3 sequence is 14 residues long. The V and J ends lost 3 bases and 11 bases, in that order; junction bases with no gene match: 11. CDR3 sequence (DNA): TGTGCCAGCAGTGACGTCGGACAGGGCCGAGGGGCTTTCTTT. Translating it yields CASSDVGQGRGAFF.

Points on this clone: A read error may account for a junction end that differs from germline. The chain employs TRBV7-2 and TRBJ2-7, with TRBD1 as a possible D gene (8 bases). The V gene's germline CDR1 is SGHTA and CDR2 FQGNSA. This CDR3 has 16 residues. In DNA form, the CDR3 reads TGTGCCAGCAGTCCCCGGGGGGCAGGGGGCTCCAACGAGCAGTACTTC. Translation gives CASSPRGAGGSNEQYF.